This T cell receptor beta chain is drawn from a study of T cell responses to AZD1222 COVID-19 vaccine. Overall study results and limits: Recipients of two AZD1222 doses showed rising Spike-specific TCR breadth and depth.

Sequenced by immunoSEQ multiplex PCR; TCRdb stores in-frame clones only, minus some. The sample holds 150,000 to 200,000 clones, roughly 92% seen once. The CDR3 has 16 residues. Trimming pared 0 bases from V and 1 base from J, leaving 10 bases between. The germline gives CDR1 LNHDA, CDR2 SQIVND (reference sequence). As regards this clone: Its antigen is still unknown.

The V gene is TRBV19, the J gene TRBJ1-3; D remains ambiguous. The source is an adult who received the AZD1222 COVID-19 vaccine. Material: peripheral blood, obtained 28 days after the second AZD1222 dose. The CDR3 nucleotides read TGTGCCAGTAGTATAGATCCAACGTTGTCTGGAAACACCATATATTTT. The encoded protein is CASSIDPTLSGNTIYF.